This TCR beta chain was obtained from a study of blood T cell repertoires in COVID-19. About the research overall: The United States, Italy and Spain were the sources of the acute and convalescent COVID-19 samples. Nucleic acid was either cDNA or gDNA, and it came from T cells, B-cell-depleted T cells, or PBMCs.

The CDR3 runs 16 residues. V was clipped by 0 bases and J by 4 bases, with 16 bases between them. Germline CDR1 and CDR2: SGHNT and YYREEE (reference sequence). Ten or more counts support this clone. In the original analysis: How many nucleated cells were present was estimated from reference gene primer amplification. The table came from immunoSEQ multiplex PCR; TCRdb's copy has only in-frame clones and leaves some out. That table gives V, J and clone size, and the DNA gave D and trimming. The sample lists 150,000 to 200,000 clones, roughly four fifths occurring once. The source material was peripheral blood. The source of this sequence is a woman aged 80 or older with acute or convalescent COVID-19. This rearrangement joins TRBV5-4 to TRBJ1-2, with a weak D call TRBD1 (6 bases). The CDR3 DNA reads as TGTGCCAGCAGCTTGGACGGGGGGACAAGAGGCTATGGCTACACCTTC. This sequence encodes CASSLDGGTRGYGYTF.